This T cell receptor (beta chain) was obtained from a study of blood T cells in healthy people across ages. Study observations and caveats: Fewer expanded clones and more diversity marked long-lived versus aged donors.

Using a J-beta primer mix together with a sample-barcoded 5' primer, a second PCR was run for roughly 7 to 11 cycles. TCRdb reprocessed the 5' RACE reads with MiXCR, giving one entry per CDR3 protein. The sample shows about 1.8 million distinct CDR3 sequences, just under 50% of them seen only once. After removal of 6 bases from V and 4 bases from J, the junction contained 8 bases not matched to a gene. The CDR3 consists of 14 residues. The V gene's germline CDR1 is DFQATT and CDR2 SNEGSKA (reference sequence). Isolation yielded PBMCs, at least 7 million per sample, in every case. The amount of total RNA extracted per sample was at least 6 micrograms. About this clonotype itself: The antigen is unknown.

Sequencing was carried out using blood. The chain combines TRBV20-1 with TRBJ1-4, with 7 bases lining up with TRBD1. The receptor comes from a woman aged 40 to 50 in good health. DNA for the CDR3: TGCAGTGCAAGTAGACAGGGTTTTAATGAAAAACTGTTTTTT. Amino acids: CSASRQGFNEKLFF.